This T cell receptor (beta chain) derives from a study of blood T cell repertoires in COVID-19. This clone has a handful of counts. Per the original methods: Estimates of nucleated cell counts were drawn from the amplification of reference gene primers. TCRdb's copy holds only in-frame clones and misses some; the assay was immunoSEQ multiplex PCR. The V and J calls and clone size were taken over from that table, and D and trimming were inferred from the DNA. This sample has about 260,000 clones; roughly nine tenths occur once, and the top ten carry around 3%. Germline loops: CDR1 LNHDA, CDR2 SQIVND (reference sequence). Trimming cost V 3 bases and J 7 bases; bases outside gene matches: 6. The CDR3 runs 15 residues. Participants' own reports of clinical history determined their cohort assignment. Cohort 3 recovery required two negative PCRs, clearance, or symptom resolution.

Sequences were obtained from PBMCs or T cells enriched from blood (not recorded which). This chain links TRBV19 with TRBJ2-1; 10 bases match TRBD2. The receptor comes from a woman between 45 and 60 years old who had recovered from COVID-19. The CDR3, as DNA: TGTGCCAGTAGTATCCTTGGGACTAGCGATAATGAGCAGTTCTTC. This translates into CASSILGTSDNEQFF.